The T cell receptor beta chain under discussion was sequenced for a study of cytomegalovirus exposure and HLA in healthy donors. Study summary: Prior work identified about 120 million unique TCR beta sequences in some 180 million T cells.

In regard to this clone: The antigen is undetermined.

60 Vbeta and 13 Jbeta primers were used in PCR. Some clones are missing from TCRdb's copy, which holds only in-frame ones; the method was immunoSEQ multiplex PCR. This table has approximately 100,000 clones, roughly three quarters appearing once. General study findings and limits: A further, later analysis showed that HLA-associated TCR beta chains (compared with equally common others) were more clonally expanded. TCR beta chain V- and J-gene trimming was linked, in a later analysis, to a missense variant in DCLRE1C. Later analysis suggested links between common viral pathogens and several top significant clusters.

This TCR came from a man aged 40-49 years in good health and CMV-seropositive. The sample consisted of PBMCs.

The CDR3 protein is CASMRPTGELFF. The DNA for the CDR3 is TGTGCCAGCATGAGGCCCACCGGGGAGCTGTTTTTT. This chain links TRBV9 with TRBJ2-2; no firm D call. The germline V and J ends were trimmed by 6 bases and 4 bases, with 7 bases remaining between them. This CDR3 comprises 12 residues. Germline V gene sequence: CDR1 SGDLS, CDR2 YYNGEE.